This T cell receptor beta chain was captured in a study of patients and donors after allogeneic stem cell transplantation (dated by TCRdb to about 2020). Libraries were made using RT-PCR. TCRdb names NextSeq 550 as the instrument used. TCRdb reworked the public reads: Q25 trimming with fastp, MiXCR clone assembly, productive beta chains retained. Rows matching on CDR3 protein sequence are summarized as one entry with the most common DNA and genes. Recorded for this sample are about 410,000 distinct CDR3 sequences; 16% of them occurred a single time. 6.5% to 7.5% of the sample rests with the top ten. In regard to this clonotype: The target of this receptor is not known. Base quality data are lacking; no much larger clone is found one base away.

This TCR was recovered from a human donor who was either an allogeneic HSCT recipient or a stem cell or donor lymphocyte infusion donor (not recorded which). It is not recorded whose cells these are; they may come from a transplant donor. Sequencing was performed on blood, either unsorted or a sorted T cell fraction (not recorded which).

The DNA sequence is TGCAGCGTTGAACCTACGGGCAGGGAGCAAGAGACCCAGTACTTC. It is translated as CSVEPTGREQETQYF. The rearranged segments are TRBV29-1 and TRBJ2-5; the D gene is possibly TRBD1 or TRBD2, with 5 bases matching each. Its CDR3 holds 15 amino acids, cysteine through phenylalanine. Of the read, only the CDR3 DNA is kept; its 45 bases are in frame from base 1. V is cut by 2 bases and J by 2 bases, and the space between the germline ends is 15 bases. The germline V gene yields SQVTM for CDR1 and ANQGSEA for CDR2.